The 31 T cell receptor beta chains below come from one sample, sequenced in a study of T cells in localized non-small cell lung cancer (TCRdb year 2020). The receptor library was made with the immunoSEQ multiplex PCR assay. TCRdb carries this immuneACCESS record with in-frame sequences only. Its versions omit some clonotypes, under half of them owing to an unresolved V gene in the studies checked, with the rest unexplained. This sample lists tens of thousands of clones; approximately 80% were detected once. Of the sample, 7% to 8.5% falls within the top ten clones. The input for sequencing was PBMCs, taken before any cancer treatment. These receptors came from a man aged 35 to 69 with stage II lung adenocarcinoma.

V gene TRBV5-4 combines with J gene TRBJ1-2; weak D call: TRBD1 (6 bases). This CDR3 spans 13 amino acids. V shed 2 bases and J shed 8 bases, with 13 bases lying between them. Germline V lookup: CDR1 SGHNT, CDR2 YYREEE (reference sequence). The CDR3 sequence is CASSLGRTAGYTF. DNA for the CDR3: TGTGCCAGCAGCTTAGGGAGGACAGCGGGCTACACCTTC. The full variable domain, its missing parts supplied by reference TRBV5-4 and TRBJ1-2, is ETGVTQSPTHLIKTRGQQVTLRCSSQSGHNTVSWYQQALGQGPQFIFQYYREEENGRGNFPPRFSGLQFPNYSSELNVNALELDDSALYLCASSLGRTAGYTFGSGTRLTVV.

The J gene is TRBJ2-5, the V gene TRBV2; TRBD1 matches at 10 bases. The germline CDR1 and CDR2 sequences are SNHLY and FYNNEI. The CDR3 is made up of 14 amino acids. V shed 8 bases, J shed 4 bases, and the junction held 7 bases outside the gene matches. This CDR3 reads CASEPRTGGETQYF. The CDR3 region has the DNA TGTGCCAGCGAACCCCGGACAGGGGGAGAGACCCAGTACTTC.

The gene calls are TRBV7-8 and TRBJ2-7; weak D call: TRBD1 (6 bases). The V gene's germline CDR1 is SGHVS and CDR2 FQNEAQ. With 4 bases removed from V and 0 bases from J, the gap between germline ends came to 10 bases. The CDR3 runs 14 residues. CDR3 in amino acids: CASSYRDSSYEQYF. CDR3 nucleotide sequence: TGTGCCAGCAGCTACAGGGATAGCTCCTACGAGCAGTACTTC.

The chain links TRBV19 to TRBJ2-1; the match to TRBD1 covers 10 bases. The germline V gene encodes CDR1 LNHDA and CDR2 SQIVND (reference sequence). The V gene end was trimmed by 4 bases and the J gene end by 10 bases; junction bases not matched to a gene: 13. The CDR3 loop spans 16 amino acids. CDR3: CASSTSRDRGQWEQFF. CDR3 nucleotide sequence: TGTGCCAGTAGTACCAGCCGGGACAGGGGACAATGGGAGCAGTTCTTC.

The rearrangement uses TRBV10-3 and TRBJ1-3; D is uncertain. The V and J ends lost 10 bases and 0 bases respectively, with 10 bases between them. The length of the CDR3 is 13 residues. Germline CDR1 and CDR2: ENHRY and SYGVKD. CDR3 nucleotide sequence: TGTGCCACCGGGATGGGCTCTGGAAACACCATATATTTT. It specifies CATGMGSGNTIYF.

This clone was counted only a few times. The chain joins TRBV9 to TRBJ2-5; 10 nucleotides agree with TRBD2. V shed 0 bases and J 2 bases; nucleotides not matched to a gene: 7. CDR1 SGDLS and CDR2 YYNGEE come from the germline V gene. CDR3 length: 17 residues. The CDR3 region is CASSVDPSGSVQETQYF. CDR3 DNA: TGTGCCAGCAGCGTAGACCCTAGCGGGAGTGTACAAGAGACCCAGTACTTC.

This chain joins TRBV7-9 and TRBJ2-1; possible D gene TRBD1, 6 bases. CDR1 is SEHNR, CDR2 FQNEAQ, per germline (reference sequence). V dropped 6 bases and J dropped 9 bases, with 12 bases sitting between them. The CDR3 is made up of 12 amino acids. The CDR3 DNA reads TGTGCCAGCAGTGGTGGGACATCTGAGCAGTTCTTC. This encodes CASSGGTSEQFF.

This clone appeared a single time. CDR3 nucleotide sequence: TGTGCCAGCAGCTTAGGGGCGGGGGCCCATGAGCAGTTCTTC. Its translation is CASSLGAGAHEQFF. J is TRBJ2-1 and V is TRBV13; a possible D gene is TRBD2 (7 bases). The ends were cut back, 0 bases at V and 8 bases at J, with 11 bases in the middle. Germline CDR1 is PRHDT and CDR2 is FYEKMQ (reference sequence). There are 14 residues in the CDR3.

The CDR3 coding sequence is TGTGCCTGGAGTGTGGGACAGTTCAATCAGCCCCAGCATTTT. Translation gives CAWSVGQFNQPQHF. The genes are TRBV30 and TRBJ1-5; 7 positions match TRBD1. The CDR3 spans 14 residues. Germline V lookup: CDR1 GTSNPN, CDR2 SVGIG (reference sequence). Unmatched junction bases numbered 2, after V lost 0 bases and J lost 3 bases.

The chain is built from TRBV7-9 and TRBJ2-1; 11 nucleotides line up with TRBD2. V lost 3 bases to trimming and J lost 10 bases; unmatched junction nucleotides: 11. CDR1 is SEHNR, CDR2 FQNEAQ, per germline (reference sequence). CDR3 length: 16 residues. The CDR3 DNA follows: TGTGCCAGCAGCTTTTCTAGCGGGAGGCCGGGGGACGAGCAGTTCTTC. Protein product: CASSFSSGRPGDEQFF. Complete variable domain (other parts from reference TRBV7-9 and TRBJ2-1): DTGVSQNPRHKITKRGQNVTFRCDPISEHNRLYWYRQTLGQGPEFLTYFQNEAQLEKSRLLSDRFSAERPKGSFSTLEIQRTEQGDSAMYLCASSFSSGRPGDEQFFGPGTRLTVL.

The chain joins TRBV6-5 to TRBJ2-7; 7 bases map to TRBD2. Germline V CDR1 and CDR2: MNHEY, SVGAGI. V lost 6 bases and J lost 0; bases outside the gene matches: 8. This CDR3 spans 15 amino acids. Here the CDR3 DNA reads TGTGCCAGCAGACCAACTAGCGATCGCTCCTACGAGCAGTACTTC. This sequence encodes CASRPTSDRSYEQYF.

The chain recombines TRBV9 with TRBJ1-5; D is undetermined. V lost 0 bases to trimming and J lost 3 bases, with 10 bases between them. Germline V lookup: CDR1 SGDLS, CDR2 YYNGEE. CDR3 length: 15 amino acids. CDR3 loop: CASSVAGGVNQPQHF. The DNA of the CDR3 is TGTGCCAGCAGCGTAGCTGGCGGGGTCAATCAGCCCCAGCATTTT.

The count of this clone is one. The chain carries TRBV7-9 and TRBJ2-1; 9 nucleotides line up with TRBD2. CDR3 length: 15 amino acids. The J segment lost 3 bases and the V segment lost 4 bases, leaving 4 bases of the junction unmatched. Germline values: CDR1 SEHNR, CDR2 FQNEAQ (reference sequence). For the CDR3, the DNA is TGTGCCAGCAGCTCGAGACTAGCGGACTACAATGAGCAGTTCTTC. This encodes CASSSRLADYNEQFF.

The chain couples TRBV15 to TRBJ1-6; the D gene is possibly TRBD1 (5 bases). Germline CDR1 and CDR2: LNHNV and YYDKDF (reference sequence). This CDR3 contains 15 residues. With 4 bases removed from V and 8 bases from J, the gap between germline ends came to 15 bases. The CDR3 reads CATSNSGTGYSPLHF. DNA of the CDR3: TGTGCCACCAGCAACAGTGGCACAGGCTATTCACCCCTCCACTTT. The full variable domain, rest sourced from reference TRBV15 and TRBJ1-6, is DAMVIQNPRYQVTQFGKPVTLSCSQTLNHNVMYWYQQKSSQAPKLLFHYYDKDFNNEADTPDNFQSRRPNTSFCFLDIRSPGLGDTAMYLCATSNSGTGYSPLHFGNGTRLTVT.

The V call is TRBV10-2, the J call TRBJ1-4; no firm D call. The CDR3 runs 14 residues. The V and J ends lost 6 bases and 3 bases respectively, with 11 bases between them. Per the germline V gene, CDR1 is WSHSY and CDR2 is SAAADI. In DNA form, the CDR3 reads TGCGCCAGCAGGTCGACATTGGCTAATGAAAAACTGTTTTTT. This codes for CASRSTLANEKLFF.

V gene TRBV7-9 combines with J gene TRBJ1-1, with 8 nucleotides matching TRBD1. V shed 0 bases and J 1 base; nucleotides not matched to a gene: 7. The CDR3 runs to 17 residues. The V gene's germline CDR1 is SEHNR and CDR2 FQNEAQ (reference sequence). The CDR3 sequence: CASSLAGRTGTNTEAFF. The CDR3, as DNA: TGTGCCAGCAGCTTAGCTGGAAGGACAGGGACGAACACTGAAGCTTTCTTT.

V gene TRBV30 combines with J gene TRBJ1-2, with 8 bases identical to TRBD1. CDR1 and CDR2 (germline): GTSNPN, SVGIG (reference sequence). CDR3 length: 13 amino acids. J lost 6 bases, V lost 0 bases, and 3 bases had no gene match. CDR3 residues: CAWSVSGGNGYTF. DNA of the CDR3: TGTGCCTGGAGTGTATCAGGGGGCAATGGCTACACCTTC. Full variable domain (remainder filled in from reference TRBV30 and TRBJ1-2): SQTIHQWPATLVQPVGSPLSLECTVEGTSNPNLYWYRQAAGRGLQLLFYSVGIGQISSEVPQNLSASRPQDRQFILSSKKLLLSDSGFYLCAWSVSGGNGYTFGSGTRLTVV.

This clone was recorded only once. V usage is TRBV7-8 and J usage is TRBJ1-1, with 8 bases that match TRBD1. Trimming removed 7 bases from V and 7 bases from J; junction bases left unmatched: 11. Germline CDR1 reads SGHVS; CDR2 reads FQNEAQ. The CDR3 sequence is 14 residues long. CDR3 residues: CASTALGQELEAFF. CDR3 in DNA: TGTGCCAGCACTGCGTTGGGACAGGAGCTTGAAGCTTTCTTT. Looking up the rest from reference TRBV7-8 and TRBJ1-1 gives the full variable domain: GAGVSQSPRYKVAKRGQDVALRCDPISGHVSLFWYQQALGQGPEFLTYFQNEAQLDKSGLPSDRFFAERPEGSVSTLKIQRTQQEDSAVYLCASTALGQELEAFFGQGTRLTVV.

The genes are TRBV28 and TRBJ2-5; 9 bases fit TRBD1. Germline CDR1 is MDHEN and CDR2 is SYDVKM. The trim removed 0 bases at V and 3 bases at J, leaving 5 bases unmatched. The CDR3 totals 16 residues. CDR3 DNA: TGTGCCAGCAGTTTATGGTCCGGGACAGGGAAAGAGACCCAGTACTTC. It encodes CASSLWSGTGKETQYF.

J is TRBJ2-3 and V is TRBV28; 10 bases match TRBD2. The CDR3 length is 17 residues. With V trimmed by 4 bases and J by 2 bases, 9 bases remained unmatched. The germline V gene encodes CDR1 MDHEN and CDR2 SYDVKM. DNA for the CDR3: TGTGCCAGCAGTTCACCCTTCGGACTAGCGGACACAGATACGCAGTATTTT. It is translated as CASSSPFGLADTDTQYF.

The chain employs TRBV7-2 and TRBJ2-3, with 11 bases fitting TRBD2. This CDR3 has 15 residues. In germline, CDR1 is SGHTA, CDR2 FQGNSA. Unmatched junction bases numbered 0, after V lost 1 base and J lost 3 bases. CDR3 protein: CASSLGTSGTDTQYF. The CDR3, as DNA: TGTGCCAGCAGCTTAGGGACTAGCGGGACAGATACGCAGTATTTT.

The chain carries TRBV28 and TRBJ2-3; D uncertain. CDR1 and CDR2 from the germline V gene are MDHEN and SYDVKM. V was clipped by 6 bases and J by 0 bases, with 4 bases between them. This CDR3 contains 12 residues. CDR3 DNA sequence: TGTGCCAGCAGAATAAGCACAGATACGCAGTATTTT. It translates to CASRISTDTQYF.

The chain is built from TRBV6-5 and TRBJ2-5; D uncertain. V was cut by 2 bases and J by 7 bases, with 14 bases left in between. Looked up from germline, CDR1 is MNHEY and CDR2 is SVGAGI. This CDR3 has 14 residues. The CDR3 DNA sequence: TGTGCCAGCAGTTACCTCGACGGCCCGGTGACCCAGTACTTC. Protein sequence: CASSYLDGPVTQYF.

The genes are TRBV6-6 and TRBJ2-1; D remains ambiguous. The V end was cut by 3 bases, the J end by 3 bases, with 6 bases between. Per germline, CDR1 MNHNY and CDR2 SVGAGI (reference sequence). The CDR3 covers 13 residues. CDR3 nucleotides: TGTGCCAGCAGTTATTTCCTCTACAATGAGCAGTTCTTC. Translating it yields CASSYFLYNEQFF.

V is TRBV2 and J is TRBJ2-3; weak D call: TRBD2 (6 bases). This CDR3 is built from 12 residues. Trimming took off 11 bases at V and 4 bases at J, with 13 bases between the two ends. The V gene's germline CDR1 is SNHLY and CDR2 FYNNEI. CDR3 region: CASGGEADTQYF. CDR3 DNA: TGTGCCTCCGGGGGTGAAGCAGATACGCAGTATTTT.

DNA of the CDR3: TGTGCCAGCAGCTCAGGTCGGGGGAGGAACACCGGGGAGCTGTTTTTT. Protein sequence: CASSSGRGRNTGELFF. The rearrangement links TRBV11-2 to TRBJ2-2, with a tentative D call TRBD2 (6 bases). This CDR3 region has 16 residues. Germline CDR1 reads SGHAT; CDR2 reads FQNNGV. The V gene lost 4 bases and the J gene lost 1 base, with 13 bases spanning the gap. Drawing the rest from reference TRBV11-2 and TRBJ2-2, the complete variable domain is EAGVAQSPRYKIIEKRQSVAFWCNPISGHATLYWYQQILGQGPKLLIQFQNNGVVDDSQLPKDRFSAERLKGVDSTLKIQPAKLEDSAVYLCASSSGRGRNTGELFFGEGSRLTVL.

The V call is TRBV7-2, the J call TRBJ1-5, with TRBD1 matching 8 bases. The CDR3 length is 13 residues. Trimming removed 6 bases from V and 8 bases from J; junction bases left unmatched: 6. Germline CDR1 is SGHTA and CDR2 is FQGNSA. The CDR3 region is CASSRTGLKPQHF. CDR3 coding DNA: TGTGCCAGCAGTCGGACAGGGTTGAAGCCCCAGCATTTT.

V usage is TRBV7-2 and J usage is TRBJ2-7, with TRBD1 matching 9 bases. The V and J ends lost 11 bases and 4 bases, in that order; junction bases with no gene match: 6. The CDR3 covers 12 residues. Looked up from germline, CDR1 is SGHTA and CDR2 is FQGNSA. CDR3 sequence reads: CAGRDRVYEQYF. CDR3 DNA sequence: TGTGCCGGACGGGACAGGGTTTACGAGCAGTACTTC.

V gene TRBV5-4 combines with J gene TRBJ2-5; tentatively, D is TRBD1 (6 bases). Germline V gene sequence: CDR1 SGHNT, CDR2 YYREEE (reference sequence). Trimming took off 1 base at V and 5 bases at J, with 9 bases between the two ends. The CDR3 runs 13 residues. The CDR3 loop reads CASSLQGSETQYF. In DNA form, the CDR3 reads TGTGCCAGCAGCTTGCAGGGGAGTGAGACCCAGTACTTC.

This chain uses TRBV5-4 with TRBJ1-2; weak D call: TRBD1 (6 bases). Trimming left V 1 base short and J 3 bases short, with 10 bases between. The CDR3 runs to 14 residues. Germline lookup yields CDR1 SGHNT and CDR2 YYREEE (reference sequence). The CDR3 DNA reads TGTGCCAGCAGCTTGCGGACAGTTGACTATGGCTACACCTTC. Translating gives CASSLRTVDYGYTF.

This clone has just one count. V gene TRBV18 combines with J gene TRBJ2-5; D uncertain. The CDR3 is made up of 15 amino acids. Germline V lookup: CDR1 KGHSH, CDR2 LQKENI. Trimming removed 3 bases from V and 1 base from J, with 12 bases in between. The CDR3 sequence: CASSPPGRRQETQYF. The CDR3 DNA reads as TGTGCCAGCTCACCCCCGGGCAGGCGCCAAGAGACCCAGTACTTC.